The clone carrying this T cell receptor (beta chain) is deemed large. What it binds is unknown. The related graft donor's blood sample was taken on the day of bone marrow donation. The sample belongs to a study of T cells after posttransplantation cyclophosphamide. Findings and limits, study-wide: Blood and skin or GI T cell repertoires showed limited TRB overlap. Donor-recipient repertoire similarity was low at 1-2 months, rising over year one. TRB clonality was highly associated with recipient CMV seropositivity and reactivation.

The protocol was immunoSEQ multiplex PCR, while the TCRdb copy is restricted to in-frame clones and leaves out a portion. Of roughly 3,400 clones listed, 75% to 80% are singletons. CDR3 size: 15 residues. The chain has TRBV21-1 and TRBJ2-1; TRBD1 reflects the table's D call only, with no check against the DNA. TRBV21-1 is deemed a pseudogene. This sequence originates from a woman in her fifties or sixties in good health, CMV-negative, and a related stem cell transplant donor. Sequenced: memory CD8+ T cells sorted from blood. CDR3 sequence reads: CASSKDRPRRTEQFF. In DNA, the CDR3 is TGTGCCAGCAGCAAAGACAGGCCCAGGCGGACTGAGCAGTTCTTC.